This T cell receptor (beta chain) comes out of a study of T-cell reconstitution after alpha-beta-depleted transplantation in children (dated by TCRdb to about 2016). Some background on the complete study: T-cell immune reconstitution after TCRalphabeta/CD19-depleted allogeneic hematopoietic cell transplantation in children was quantitatively tracked in the study by means of TCR repertoire profiling.

CDR1 and CDR2 are read off the germline V gene (reference sequence) as LGHDT and YNNKEL. V is clipped by 0 bases and J by 0 bases, and the sequence between their germline boundaries is 18 bases long. From the cysteine up to the phenylalanine, the CDR3 has a length of 19 residues. The DNA shown is the 57-base CDR3, in frame from base 1. Library preparation was by PCR. The sequencer was an Illumina HiSeq 2500. To normalize quantification of the TCRbeta repertoire, the TCR libraries were built with molecular barcoding that relied on unique molecular identifiers. TCRdb itself trimmed the public reads at Q25 with fastp, ran MiXCR and retained productive beta chains. CDR3 protein sequences are deduplicated, and each keeps its most common genes and DNA. Here the sample has some 100,000 distinct CDR3 sequences; about 16% occur a single time. Clones ranked in the top ten supply 15% to 20% of the sample. Of note for this clonotype: Its antigen has not been determined. No quality values exist for individual bases; no much larger clone is one base distant.

Points the paper makes about the study in general: Hyperexpanded clone frequencies declined over subsequent months; after one year, T-cell counts and TCRbeta diversity were mostly attributed to newly produced T cells. In some patients, high TCRbeta diversity at day 60 was attributed to recipient T cells and intrathymic progenitors that had survived conditioning. About two months after transplant, the apparently early recovery of alphabetaT-cell counts reportedly depended on just several hundred clones that had expanded rapidly and came from non-depleted graft cells.

The treatment or condition label for this specimen denotes: allogeneic hematopoietic cell transplantation with graft depleted of TCRalphabeta T cells and CD19 B cells. The transplant recipients were children given TCRalphabeta/CD19-depleted allogeneic hematopoietic cell grafts. The source is a male patient aged 2-15 years who had a stem cell transplant for acute lymphoblastic leukemia, so the T cells may come from the graft donor. The chain uses TRBV3-1 and TRBJ2-4; the D gene is perhaps TRBD2, on 5 matching bases. This specimen was PBMCs, mostly from graft donor cells, taken 180 days after TCRalphabeta/CD19-depleted stem cell transplant. The DNA is TGTGCCAGCAGCCAAGAGGCCGGACTTGCTGTTTTAGCCAAAAACATTCAGTACTTC. This yields the protein CASSQEAGLAVLAKNIQYF.